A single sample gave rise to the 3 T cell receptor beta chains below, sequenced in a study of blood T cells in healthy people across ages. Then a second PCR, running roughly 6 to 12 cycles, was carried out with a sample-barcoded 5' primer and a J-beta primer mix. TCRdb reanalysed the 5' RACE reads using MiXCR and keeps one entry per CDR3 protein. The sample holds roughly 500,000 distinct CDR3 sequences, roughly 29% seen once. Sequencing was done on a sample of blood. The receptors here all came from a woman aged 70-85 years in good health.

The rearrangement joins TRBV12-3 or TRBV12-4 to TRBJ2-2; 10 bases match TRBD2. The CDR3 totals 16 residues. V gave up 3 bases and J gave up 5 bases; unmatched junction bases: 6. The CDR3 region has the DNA TGTGCCAGCAGTTTCAGAGCGGGGGGGTCGACCGGGGAGCTGTTTTTT. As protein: CASSFRAGGSTGELFF.

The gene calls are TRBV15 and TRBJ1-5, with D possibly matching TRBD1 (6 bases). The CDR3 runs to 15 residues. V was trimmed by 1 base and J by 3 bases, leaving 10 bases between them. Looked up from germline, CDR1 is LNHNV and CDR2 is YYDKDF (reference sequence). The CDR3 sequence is CATSRVDRSNQPQHF. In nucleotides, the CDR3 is TGTGCCACCAGCAGAGTAGACAGGTCCAATCAGCCCCAGCATTTT.

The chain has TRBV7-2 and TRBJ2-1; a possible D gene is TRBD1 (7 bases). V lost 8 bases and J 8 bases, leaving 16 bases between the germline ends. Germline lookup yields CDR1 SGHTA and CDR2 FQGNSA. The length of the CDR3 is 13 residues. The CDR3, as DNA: TGTGCCAGCCGCATCAGGGGGGCCGATGAGCAGTTCTTC. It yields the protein CASRIRGADEQFF.